This TCR beta chain derives from a study of blood T cell repertoires in COVID-19. CDR1 is SGHDN and CDR2 is FVKESK in the germline V gene. The CDR3 has 15 residues. Trimming cost V 4 bases and J 2 bases; bases outside gene matches: 5. This clone was detected only once. Authors' analysis steps: Reference gene primer amplification gave estimated nucleated cell counts. TCRdb's table, derived via immunoSEQ multiplex PCR, lists solely in-frame clones and lacks some. The V and J calls and the clone size are those of that table, but D and trimming were determined from the DNA. This table has about 120,000 clones, roughly 87% appearing once.

This chain connects TRBV14 to TRBJ2-5, with 9 bases aligning to TRBD2. The receptor was isolated from a man at least 80 years old with acute or convalescent COVID-19. Sequencing was carried out using peripheral blood. CDR3 coding DNA: TGTGCCAGCAGCCGAGGACTAGCGCCTCAAGAGACCCAGTACTTC. Protein product: CASSRGLAPQETQYF.